This T cell receptor (beta chain) comes out of a study of cytomegalovirus exposure and HLA in healthy donors. Study overall: Membership in the Caucasian-associated ancestry cluster was found for 81% of roughly 400 genotyped donors.

Use of 60 Vbeta and 13 Jbeta primers characterized the PCR. TCRdb's copy holds only in-frame clones and misses some; the assay was immunoSEQ multiplex PCR. The table records about 160,000 clones, around three quarters of them present only once. The germline V gene has CDR1 MDHEN and CDR2 SYDVKM. Between the trimmed V and J ends, which lost 5 bases and 2 bases, there was a span of 15 bases. This CDR3 is 15 amino acids long. All the people who gave samples were healthy bone marrow donors. This receptor was identified in a middle-aged woman in good health and CMV-seronegative. The specimen was PBMCs. The rearrangement uses TRBV28 and TRBJ2-5; D may be TRBD1 (6 bases). DNA for the CDR3: TGTGCCAGCAGTAATGACAGGTTGGGTCAAGAGACCCAGTACTTC. It is translated as CASSNDRLGQETQYF.